Below, one T cell receptor beta chain is given with its context. Its antigen is unknown. The sample comes from a study of cytomegalovirus exposure and HLA in healthy donors. Whole-study context: A subsequent analysis reported that the roughly 120 validation repertoires were produced on the same platform that had also been used for the roughly 670 first-cohort repertoires. General study points: A later analysis found first-cohort TCR clusters tended to co-occur in the approximately 110 validation repertoires. Altogether, 164 TCR beta chains were recorded as cytomegalovirus-associated.

Method: immunoSEQ multiplex PCR; TCRdb's copy keeps in-frame clones and lacks some. The sample yields under 150,000 clones, around 86% seen once. Specimen: PBMCs. This TCR came from a man aged 18 to 29 in good health and CMV-seropositive.

The CDR3 DNA is TGTGCCAGCAGCGAGAGACTGCGGATTACAGATACGCAGTATTTT. This sequence encodes CASSERLRITDTQYF. The rearrangement links TRBV9 to TRBJ2-3; D is ambiguous. V was pared by 3 bases and J by 3 bases, with 14 bases between. This CDR3 region has 15 residues. Germline V gene data show CDR1 as SGDLS and CDR2 as YYNGEE.